This T cell receptor (beta chain) was sequenced for a study of immune cell composition in non-small cell lung cancer. Profiling relied on immunoSEQ multiplex PCR, and the TCRdb table lists in-frame clones only, not all of them. The data contain about 2,100 clones, over 70% of them singletons. Study-wide results and limits: Tumour TCR-beta clonality showed no significant link to smoking pack-years. Lung squamous cell carcinoma tumours had significantly higher top 10 clone scores and productive clonality than lung adenocarcinoma. Shared sequences between tumour-reactive and dominant in vivo clones were not proven.

About this clone itself: What it binds is unknown.

Germline V gene lookup returns CDR1 SGHDT and CDR2 YYEEEE. This CDR3 has 13 residues. Trimming removed 0 bases at V and 3 bases at J, with 7 bases between. Template was genomic DNA from frozen, unsorted single-cell suspensions. This TCR came from a human donor with non-small cell lung cancer. The sequenced sample was lung tumor tissue. J is TRBJ2-7 and V is TRBV5-6; weak D call: TRBD1 (6 bases). Here the CDR3 reads CASSLVDSYEQYF. CDR3 nucleotide sequence: TGTGCCAGCAGCTTGGTGGACAGCTACGAGCAGTACTTC.